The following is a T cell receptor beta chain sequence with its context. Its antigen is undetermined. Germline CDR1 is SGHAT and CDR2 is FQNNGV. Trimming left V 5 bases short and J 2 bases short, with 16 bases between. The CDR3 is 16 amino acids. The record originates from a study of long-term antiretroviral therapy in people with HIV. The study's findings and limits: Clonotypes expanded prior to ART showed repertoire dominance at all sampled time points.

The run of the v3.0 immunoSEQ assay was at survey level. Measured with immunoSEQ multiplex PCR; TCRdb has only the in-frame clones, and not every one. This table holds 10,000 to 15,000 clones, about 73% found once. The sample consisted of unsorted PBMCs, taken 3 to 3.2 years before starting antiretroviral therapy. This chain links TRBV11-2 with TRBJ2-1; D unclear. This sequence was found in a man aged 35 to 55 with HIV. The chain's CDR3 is CASSPTPRAAYNEQFF. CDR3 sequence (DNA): TGTGCCAGCAGCCCGACCCCTCGTGCCGCCTACAATGAGCAGTTCTTC.